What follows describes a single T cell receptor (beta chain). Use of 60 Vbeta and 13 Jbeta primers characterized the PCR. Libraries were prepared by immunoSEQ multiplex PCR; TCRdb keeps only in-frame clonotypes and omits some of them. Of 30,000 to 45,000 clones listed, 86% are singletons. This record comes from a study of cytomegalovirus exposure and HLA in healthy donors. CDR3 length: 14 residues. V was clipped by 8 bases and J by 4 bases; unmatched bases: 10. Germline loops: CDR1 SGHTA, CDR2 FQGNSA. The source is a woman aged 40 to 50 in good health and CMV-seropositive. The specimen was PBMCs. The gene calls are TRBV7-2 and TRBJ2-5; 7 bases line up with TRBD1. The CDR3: CASDPGTAAETQYF. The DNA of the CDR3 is TGTGCCAGCGATCCCGGGACAGCCGCAGAGACCCAGTACTTC.